Listed below are T cell receptor beta chains from one sample, sequenced in a study of cytomegalovirus exposure and HLA in healthy donors. TCRdb's copy holds only in-frame clones and misses some; the assay was immunoSEQ multiplex PCR. Of some 270,000 clones listed, roughly 91% were seen once; the top ten hold 1.7%. The sequenced sample consisted of PBMCs. The receptor source for this set is a girl aged 2-15 years in good health and CMV-seronegative. CDR3s leave out the opening cysteine and the closing phenylalanine or tryptophan. Each record gives: V gene, J gene, CDR3 protein.

v_call: TRBV10-2; j_call: TRBJ1-1; cdr3_aa: ASSVRGPDTEAF
v_call: TRBV4-1; j_call: TRBJ2-1; cdr3_aa: ASSQDLAGVANEQF
v_call: TRBV7-7; j_call: TRBJ1-4; cdr3_aa: ASSPGTGENEKLF
v_call: TRBV29-1; j_call: TRBJ2-5; cdr3_aa: SVGGALQETQY
v_call: TRBV5-6; j_call: TRBJ2-1; cdr3_aa: ASSDRGPYNEQF
v_call: TRBV10-1; j_call: TRBJ1-1; cdr3_aa: ASKRQGGNTEAF
v_call: TRBV6-1; j_call: TRBJ2-1; cdr3_aa: ASLSGNYNEQF
v_call: TRBV7-2; j_call: TRBJ1-4; cdr3_aa: ASSLDHGNEKLF
v_call: TRBV5-6; j_call: TRBJ1-6; cdr3_aa: ASSWKDRDNSPLH
v_call: TRBV6-1; j_call: TRBJ1-2; cdr3_aa: ASSEAATGKNGYT
v_call: TRBV4-1; j_call: TRBJ1-4; cdr3_aa: ASSQDTRVGEKLF
v_call: TRBV19; j_call: TRBJ1-2; cdr3_aa: ASILSGGDYGYT
v_call: TRBV5-1; j_call: TRBJ1-1; cdr3_aa: ASSWSGTEAF
v_call: TRBV27; j_call: TRBJ1-4; cdr3_aa: ASSRGLSNEKLF
v_call: TRBV15; j_call: TRBJ2-7; cdr3_aa: ATSKGETGGSYEQY
v_call: TRBV27; j_call: TRBJ1-6; cdr3_aa: ASSSRQTGANSPLH
v_call: TRBV27; j_call: TRBJ2-7; cdr3_aa: ASSFMGGMSYEQY
v_call: TRBV2; j_call: TRBJ1-1; cdr3_aa: ASSTGGDTEAF
v_call: TRBV28; j_call: TRBJ2-4; cdr3_aa: ASNLGGVGNIQY
v_call: TRBV19; j_call: TRBJ2-5; cdr3_aa: ASMAGLARRETQY
v_call: TRBV5-4; j_call: TRBJ2-1; cdr3_aa: ASNAGGGMHNEQF
v_call: TRBV7-3; j_call: TRBJ1-5; cdr3_aa: ASSQQGHSNQPQH
v_call: TRBV2; j_call: TRBJ2-3; cdr3_aa: ASRGTGGSTDTQY
v_call: TRBV6-4; j_call: TRBJ2-1; cdr3_aa: ASSDSRTGLSEQF
v_call: TRBV6-1; j_call: TRBJ2-5; cdr3_aa: ASSGRRQETQY
v_call: TRBV6-5; j_call: TRBJ1-2; cdr3_aa: ASSYVGIPNYGYT
v_call: TRBV30; j_call: TRBJ1-3; cdr3_aa: AWSVGAVGNTIY
v_call: TRBV5-1; j_call: TRBJ1-1; cdr3_aa: ASSIGTGPNTEAF
v_call: TRBV5-6; j_call: TRBJ1-2; cdr3_aa: ASNLGQPAAGYT
v_call: TRBV9; j_call: TRBJ1-1; cdr3_aa: ASSAQDLQNTEAF
v_call: TRBV6-1; j_call: TRBJ2-7; cdr3_aa: ASSLSGSVSYEQY
v_call: TRBV10-1; j_call: TRBJ2-7; cdr3_aa: ASSESLAGGPYEQY
v_call: TRBV10-3; j_call: TRBJ2-7; cdr3_aa: ASGGGQSYEQY
v_call: TRBV5-6; j_call: TRBJ1-1; cdr3_aa: ASSLVPGNTEAF
v_call: TRBV5-6; j_call: TRBJ1-5; cdr3_aa: ASSLAGRNQPQH
v_call: TRBV30; j_call: TRBJ2-3; cdr3_aa: AWARDKDTQY
v_call: TRBV5-1; j_call: TRBJ2-7; cdr3_aa: ASSPVAGGSRRYEQY
v_call: TRBV7-3; j_call: TRBJ2-3; cdr3_aa: ASSLGLAGASGTDTQY
v_call: TRBV4-1; j_call: TRBJ2-3; cdr3_aa: ASSHPTATSTDTQY
v_call: TRBV10-2; j_call: TRBJ1-1; cdr3_aa: ASSPGTVNTEAF
v_call: TRBV4-1; j_call: TRBJ1-5; cdr3_aa: ASSHAAGQTYSNQPQH
v_call: TRBV19; j_call: TRBJ2-1; cdr3_aa: ASSIEQFSYNEQF
v_call: TRBV15; j_call: TRBJ1-5; cdr3_aa: ATNRGGANGNQPQH
v_call: TRBV21-1; j_call: TRBJ2-7; cdr3_aa: AHRQNVTYEQY
v_call: TRBV6-5; j_call: TRBJ1-3; cdr3_aa: ASSYASGNTIY
v_call: TRBV6-5; j_call: TRBJ1-2; cdr3_aa: ASATGPDHGYT
v_call: TRBV13; j_call: TRBJ2-7; cdr3_aa: ASSFTGSSYEQY
v_call: TRBV7-9; j_call: TRBJ1-6; cdr3_aa: ASSLLRDRGGNSPLH
v_call: TRBV2; j_call: TRBJ1-2; cdr3_aa: ASRGGGYT
v_call: TRBV5-1; j_call: TRBJ2-5; cdr3_aa: ASSLGDTLQETQY
v_call: TRBV5-6; j_call: TRBJ1-1; cdr3_aa: ASSRGGDKAEAF
v_call: TRBV7-9; j_call: TRBJ1-2; cdr3_aa: SSSFGQRFVPRGYT
v_call: TRBV11-2; j_call: TRBJ2-1; cdr3_aa: ASSLREGRSNEQF
v_call: TRBV5-1; j_call: TRBJ2-3; cdr3_aa: ASSVGVTDTQY
v_call: TRBV12-2; j_call: TRBJ2-5; cdr3_aa: ASHSSRDKQETQY
v_call: TRBV7-6; j_call: TRBJ2-2; cdr3_aa: ASSLGFASGGPNTGELF
v_call: TRBV5-6; j_call: TRBJ2-4; cdr3_aa: ASSFQGGQNIQY